This T cell receptor (beta chain) was found in a study of cytomegalovirus exposure and HLA in healthy donors. Study-level findings and limits: Among donors in an Asian-associated ancestry cluster, a later analysis reportedly found fewer N-insertions than the approximately 670-donor mean. While the bulk of TCR sequences proved rare, some public TCRs turned up in many donors.

Turning to this clone: Its target is unknown.

This CDR3 has 15 residues. V was pared by 3 bases and J by 4 bases, with 5 bases of the junction left unmatched. Germline CDR1 and CDR2: MGHRA and YSYEKL. The PCR made use of 60 Vbeta and 13 Jbeta primers. Methods used by the authors: As a later analysis found, there were 60 million to 90 million unique TCR beta chains, of which approximately 10 million were shared. The repertoire was sequenced with immunoSEQ multiplex PCR; TCRdb's copy has only in-frame clones and lacks some. The D gene and trimming were derived from the DNA, and the V and J assignments and clone size from that table. The table includes 150,000 to 200,000 clones, roughly four fifths detected once.

Specimen: PBMCs. This clonotype was obtained from a woman aged 18-35 years in good health and CMV-seropositive. The rearrangement uses TRBV4-1 and TRBJ1-4; 7 nucleotides line up with TRBD1. Here the CDR3 reads CASSHPRDSNEKLFF. CDR3 sequence (DNA): TGCGCCAGCAGCCATCCCCGGGACAGTAATGAAAAACTGTTTTTT.